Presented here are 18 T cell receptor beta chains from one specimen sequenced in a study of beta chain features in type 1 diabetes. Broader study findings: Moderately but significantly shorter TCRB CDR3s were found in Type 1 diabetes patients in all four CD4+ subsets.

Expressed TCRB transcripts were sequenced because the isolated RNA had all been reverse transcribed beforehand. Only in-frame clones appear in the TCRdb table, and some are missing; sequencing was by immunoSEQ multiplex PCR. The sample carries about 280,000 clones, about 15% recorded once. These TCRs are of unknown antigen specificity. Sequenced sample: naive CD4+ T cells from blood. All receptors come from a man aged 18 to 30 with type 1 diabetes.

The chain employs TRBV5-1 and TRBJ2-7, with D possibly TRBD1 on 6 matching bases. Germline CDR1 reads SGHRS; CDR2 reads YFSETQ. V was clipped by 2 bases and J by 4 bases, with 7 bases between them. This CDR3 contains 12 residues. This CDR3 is CASSFGQYEQYF. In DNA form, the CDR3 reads TGCGCCAGCAGCTTCGGACAGTACGAGCAGTACTTC.

The CDR3 bases are TGTGCCAGCAGCCCTCGGGGGGCGCCTAGCACAGATACGCAGTATTTT. Translating it yields CASSPRGAPSTDTQYF. The chain has TRBV11-2 and TRBJ2-3; tentatively, D is TRBD2 (7 bases). This CDR3 is built from 16 residues. V lost 5 bases, J lost 0 bases, and 15 bases lay in between. Germline V gene data show CDR1 as SGHAT and CDR2 as FQNNGV. The variable domain in full, with the rest retrieved from reference TRBV11-2 and TRBJ2-3, is EAGVAQSPRYKIIEKRQSVAFWCNPISGHATLYWYQQILGQGPKLLIQFQNNGVVDDSQLPKDRFSAERLKGVDSTLKIQPAKLEDSAVYLCASSPRGAPSTDTQYFGPGTRLTVL.

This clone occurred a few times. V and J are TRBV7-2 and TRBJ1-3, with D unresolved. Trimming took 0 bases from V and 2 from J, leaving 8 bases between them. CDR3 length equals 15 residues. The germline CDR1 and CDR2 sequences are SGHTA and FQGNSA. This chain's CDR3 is CASSLAPGAGNTIYF. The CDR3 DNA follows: TGTGCCAGCAGCTTAGCTCCTGGAGCTGGAAACACCATATATTTT.

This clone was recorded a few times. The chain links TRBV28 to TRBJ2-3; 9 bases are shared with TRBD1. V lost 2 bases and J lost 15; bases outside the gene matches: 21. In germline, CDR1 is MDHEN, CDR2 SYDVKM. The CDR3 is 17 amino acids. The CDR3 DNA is TGTGCCAGCAGTTTAATTGGGGACAGGGCAAGAACGAGTCAACTTTATTTT. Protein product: CASSLIGDRARTSQLYF. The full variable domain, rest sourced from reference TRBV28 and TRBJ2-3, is DVKVTQSSRYLVKRTGEKVFLECVQDMDHENMFWYRQDPGLGLRLIYFSYDVKMKEKGDIPEGYSVSREKKERFSLILESASTNQTSMYLCASSLIGDRARTSQLYFGPGTRLTVL.

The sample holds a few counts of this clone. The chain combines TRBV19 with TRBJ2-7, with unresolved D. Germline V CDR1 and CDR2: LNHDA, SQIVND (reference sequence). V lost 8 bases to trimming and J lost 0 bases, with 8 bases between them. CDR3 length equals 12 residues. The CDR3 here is CASAVSSYEQYF. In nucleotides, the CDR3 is TGTGCCAGTGCGGTTAGCTCCTACGAGCAGTACTTC.

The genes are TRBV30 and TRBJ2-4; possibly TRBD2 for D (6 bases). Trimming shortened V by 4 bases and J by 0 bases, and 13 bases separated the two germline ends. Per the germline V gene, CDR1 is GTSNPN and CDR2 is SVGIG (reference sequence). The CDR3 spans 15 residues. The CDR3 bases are TGTGCCTGGACGGGACGGGGGTTAGCCAAAAACATTCAGTACTTC. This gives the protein CAWTGRGLAKNIQYF. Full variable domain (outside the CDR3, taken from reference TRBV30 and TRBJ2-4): SQTIHQWPATLVQPVGSPLSLECTVEGTSNPNLYWYRQAAGRGLQLLFYSVGIGQISSEVPQNLSASRPQDRQFILSSKKLLLSDSGFYLCAWTGRGLAKNIQYFGAGTRLSVL.

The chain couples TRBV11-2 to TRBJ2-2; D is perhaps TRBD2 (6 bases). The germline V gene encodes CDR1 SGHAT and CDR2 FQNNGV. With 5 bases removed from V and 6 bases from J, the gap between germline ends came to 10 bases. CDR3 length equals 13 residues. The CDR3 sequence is CASSPPGAGELFF. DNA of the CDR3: TGTGCCAGCAGCCCCCCGGGGGCCGGGGAGCTGTTTTTT.

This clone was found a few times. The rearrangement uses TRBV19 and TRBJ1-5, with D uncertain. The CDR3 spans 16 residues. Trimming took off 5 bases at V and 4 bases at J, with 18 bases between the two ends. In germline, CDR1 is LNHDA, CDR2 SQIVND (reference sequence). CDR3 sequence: CASSPLDLTANQPQHF. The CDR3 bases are TGTGCCAGTAGTCCCTTGGACTTGACCGCGAATCAGCCCCAGCATTTT. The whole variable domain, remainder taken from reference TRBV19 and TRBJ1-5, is DGGITQSPKYLFRKEGQNVTLSCEQNLNHDAMYWYRQDPGQGLRLIYYSQIVNDFQKGDIAEGYSVSREKKESFPLTVTSAQKNPTAFYLCASSPLDLTANQPQHFGDGTRLSIL.

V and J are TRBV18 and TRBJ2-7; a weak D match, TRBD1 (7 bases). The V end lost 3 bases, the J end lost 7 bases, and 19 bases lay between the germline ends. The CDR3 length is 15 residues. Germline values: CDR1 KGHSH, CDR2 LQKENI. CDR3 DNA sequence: TGTGCCAGCTCACCTCAGGGGGGAGGACCTGCGGAGCAGTACTTC. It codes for CASSPQGGGPAEQYF. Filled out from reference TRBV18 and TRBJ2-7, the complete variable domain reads NAGVMQNPRHLVRRRGQEARLRCSPMKGHSHVYWYRQLPEEGLKFMVYLQKENIIDESGMPKERFSAEFPKEGPSILRIQQVVRGDSAAYFCASSPQGGGPAEQYFGPGTRLTVT.

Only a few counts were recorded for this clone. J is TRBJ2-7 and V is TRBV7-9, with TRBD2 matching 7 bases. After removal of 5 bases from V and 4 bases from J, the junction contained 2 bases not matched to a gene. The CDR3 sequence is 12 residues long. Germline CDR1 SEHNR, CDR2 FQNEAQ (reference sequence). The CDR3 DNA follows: TGTGCCAGCAGCCGAGCGGGGTACGAGCAGTACTTC. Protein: CASSRAGYEQYF.

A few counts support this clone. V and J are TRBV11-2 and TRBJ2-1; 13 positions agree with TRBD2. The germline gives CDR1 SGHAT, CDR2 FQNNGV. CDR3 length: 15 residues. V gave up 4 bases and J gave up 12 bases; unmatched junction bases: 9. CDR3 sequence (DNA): TGTGCCAGCAGCTCGTGGACTAGCGGGAGAGGCGGGCAGTTCTTC. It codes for CASSSWTSGRGGQFF. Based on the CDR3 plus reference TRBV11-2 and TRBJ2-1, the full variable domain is EAGVAQSPRYKIIEKRQSVAFWCNPISGHATLYWYQQILGQGPKLLIQFQNNGVVDDSQLPKDRFSAERLKGVDSTLKIQPAKLEDSAVYLCASSSWTSGRGGQFFGPGTRLTVL.

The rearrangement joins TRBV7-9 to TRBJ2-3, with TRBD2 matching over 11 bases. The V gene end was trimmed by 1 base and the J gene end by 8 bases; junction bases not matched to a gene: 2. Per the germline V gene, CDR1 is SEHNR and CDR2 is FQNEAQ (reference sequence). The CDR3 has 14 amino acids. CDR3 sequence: CASSLGLAGSTQYF. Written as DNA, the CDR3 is TGTGCCAGCAGCTTAGGACTAGCGGGGAGTACGCAGTATTTT.

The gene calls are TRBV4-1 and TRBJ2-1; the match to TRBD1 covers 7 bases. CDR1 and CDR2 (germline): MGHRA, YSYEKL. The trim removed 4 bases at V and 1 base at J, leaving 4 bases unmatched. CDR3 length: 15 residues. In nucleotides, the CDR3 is TGCGCCAGCAGCCCGAGACAGGGTTCCTACAATGAGCAGTTCTTC. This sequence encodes CASSPRQGSYNEQFF.

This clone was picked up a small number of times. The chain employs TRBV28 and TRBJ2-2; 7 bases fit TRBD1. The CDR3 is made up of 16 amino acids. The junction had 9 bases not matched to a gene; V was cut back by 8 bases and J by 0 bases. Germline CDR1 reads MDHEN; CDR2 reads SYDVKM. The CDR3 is CASLGPGQPNTGELFF. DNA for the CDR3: TGTGCCAGCTTAGGTCCGGGACAGCCGAACACCGGGGAGCTGTTTTTT.

This CDR3 is CASSYSGADTQYF. As DNA, the CDR3 is TGTGCCAGCAGTTACTCAGGGGCAGATACGCAGTATTTT. The J gene is TRBJ2-3, the V gene TRBV6-5; D is possibly TRBD1 (5 bases). This CDR3 spans 13 amino acids. V shed 0 bases and J shed 4 bases, with 5 bases lying between them. Germline CDR1 is MNHEY and CDR2 is SVGAGI.

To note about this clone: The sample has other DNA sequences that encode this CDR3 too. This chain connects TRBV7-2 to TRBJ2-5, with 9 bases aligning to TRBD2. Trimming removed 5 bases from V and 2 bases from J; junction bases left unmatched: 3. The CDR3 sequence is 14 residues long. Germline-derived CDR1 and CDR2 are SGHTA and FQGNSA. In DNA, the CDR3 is TGTGCCAGCAGCCCCGGACTAGCGCAAGAGACCCAGTACTTC. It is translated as CASSPGLAQETQYF.

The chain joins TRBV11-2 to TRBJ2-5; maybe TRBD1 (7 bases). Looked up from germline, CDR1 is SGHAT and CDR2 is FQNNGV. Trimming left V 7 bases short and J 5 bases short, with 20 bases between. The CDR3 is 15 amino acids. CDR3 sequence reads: CASTPEGALRETQYF. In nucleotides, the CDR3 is TGTGCCAGCACCCCGGAGGGGGCTTTGCGGGAGACCCAGTACTTC.

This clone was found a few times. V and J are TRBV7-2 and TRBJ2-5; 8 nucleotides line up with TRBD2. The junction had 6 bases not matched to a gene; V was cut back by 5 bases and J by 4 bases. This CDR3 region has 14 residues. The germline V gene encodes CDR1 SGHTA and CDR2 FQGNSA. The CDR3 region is CASSQTSATETQYF. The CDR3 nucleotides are TGTGCCAGCAGCCAGACTAGCGCGACAGAGACCCAGTACTTC.